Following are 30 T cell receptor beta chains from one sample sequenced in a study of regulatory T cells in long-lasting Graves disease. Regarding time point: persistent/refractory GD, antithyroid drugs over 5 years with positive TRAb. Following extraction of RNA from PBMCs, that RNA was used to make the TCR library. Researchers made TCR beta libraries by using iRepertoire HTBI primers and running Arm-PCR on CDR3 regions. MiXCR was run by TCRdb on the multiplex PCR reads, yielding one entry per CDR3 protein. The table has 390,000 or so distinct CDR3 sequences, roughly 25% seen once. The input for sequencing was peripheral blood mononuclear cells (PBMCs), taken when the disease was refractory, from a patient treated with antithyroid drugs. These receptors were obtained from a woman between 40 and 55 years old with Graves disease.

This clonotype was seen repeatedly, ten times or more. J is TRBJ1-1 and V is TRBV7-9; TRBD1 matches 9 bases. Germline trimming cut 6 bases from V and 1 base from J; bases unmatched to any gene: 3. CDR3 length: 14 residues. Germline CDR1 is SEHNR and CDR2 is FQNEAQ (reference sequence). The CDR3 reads CASSGQGKNTEAFF. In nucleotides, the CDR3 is TGTGCCAGCAGTGGACAGGGGAAGAACACTGAAGCTTTCTTT.

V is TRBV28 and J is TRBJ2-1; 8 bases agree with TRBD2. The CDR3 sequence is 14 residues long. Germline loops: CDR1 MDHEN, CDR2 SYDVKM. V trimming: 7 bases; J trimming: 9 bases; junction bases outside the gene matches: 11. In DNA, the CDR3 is TGTGCCAGCAATCTAGCGGGCCCCGCCAGTGAGCAGTTCTTC. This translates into CASNLAGPASEQFF.

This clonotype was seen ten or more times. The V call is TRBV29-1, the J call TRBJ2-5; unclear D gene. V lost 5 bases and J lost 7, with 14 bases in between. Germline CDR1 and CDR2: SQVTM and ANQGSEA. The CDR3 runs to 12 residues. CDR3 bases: TGCAGCGTTCGGAAGGGCTTGGGGACCCAGTACTTC. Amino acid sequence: CSVRKGLGTQYF.

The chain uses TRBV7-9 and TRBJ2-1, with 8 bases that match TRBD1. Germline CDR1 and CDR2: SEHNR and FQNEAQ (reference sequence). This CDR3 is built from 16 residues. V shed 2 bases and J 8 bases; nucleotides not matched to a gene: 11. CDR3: CASSLPRTGLKDEQFF. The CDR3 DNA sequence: TGTGCCAGCAGCTTACCCCGGACAGGGTTGAAGGATGAGCAGTTCTTC.

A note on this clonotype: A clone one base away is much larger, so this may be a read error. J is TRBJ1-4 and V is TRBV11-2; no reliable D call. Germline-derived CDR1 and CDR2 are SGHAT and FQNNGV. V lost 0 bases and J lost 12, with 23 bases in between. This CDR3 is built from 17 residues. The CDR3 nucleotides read TGTGCCAGCAGCTTAGAGTGCTGCGCGAAGAAAGGTCGAGAACTGTTTTTT. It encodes CASSLECCAKKGRELFF.

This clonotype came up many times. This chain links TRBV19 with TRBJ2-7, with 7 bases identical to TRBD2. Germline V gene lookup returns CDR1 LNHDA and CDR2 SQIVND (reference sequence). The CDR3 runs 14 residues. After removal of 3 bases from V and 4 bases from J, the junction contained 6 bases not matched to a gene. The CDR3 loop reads CASSIASGTYEQYF. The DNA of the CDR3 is TGTGCCAGTAGTATTGCTAGCGGCACTTACGAGCAGTACTTC.

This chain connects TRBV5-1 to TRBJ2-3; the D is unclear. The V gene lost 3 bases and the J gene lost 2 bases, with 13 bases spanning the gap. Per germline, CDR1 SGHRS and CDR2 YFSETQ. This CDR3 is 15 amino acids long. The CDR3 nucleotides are TGCGCCAGCAGCTATGGACGGAGCGACACAGATACGCAGTATTTT. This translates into CASSYGRSDTDTQYF.

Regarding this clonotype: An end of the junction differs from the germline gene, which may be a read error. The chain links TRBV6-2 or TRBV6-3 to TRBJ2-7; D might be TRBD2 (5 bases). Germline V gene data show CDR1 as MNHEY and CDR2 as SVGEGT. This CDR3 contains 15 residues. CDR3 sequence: CACSSTLSGAGEQYF. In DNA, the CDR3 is TGTGCCTGCAGTTCCACCCTTAGTGGTGCGGGCGAGCAGTACTTC.

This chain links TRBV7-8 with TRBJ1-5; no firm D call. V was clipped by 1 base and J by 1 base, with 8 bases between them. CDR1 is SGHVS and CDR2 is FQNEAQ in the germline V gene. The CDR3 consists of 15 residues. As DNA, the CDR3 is TGTGCCAGCAGCTTAGGTTTTAGGAGCAATCAGCCCCAGCATTTT. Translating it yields CASSLGFRSNQPQHF.

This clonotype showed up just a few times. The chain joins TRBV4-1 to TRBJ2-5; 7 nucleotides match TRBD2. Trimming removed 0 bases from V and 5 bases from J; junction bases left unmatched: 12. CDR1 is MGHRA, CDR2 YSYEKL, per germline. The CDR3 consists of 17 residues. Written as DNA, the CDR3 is TGCGCCAGCAGCCAAGAAAACGGGGGGATACGAGGGGAGACCCAGTACTTC. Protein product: CASSQENGGIRGETQYF.

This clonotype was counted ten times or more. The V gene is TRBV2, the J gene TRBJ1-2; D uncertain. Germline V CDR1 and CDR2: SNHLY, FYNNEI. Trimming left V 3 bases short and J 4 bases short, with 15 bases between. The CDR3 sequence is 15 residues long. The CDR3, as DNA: TGTGCCAGCAGTGAGGAGCGAGGGCAGGTCTATGGCTACACCTTC. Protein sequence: CASSEERGQVYGYTF.

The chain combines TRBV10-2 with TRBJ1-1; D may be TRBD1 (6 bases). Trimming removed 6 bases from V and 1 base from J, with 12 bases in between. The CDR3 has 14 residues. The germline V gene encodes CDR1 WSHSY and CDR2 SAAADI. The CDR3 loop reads CASREQGPNTEAFF. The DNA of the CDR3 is TGCGCCAGCAGAGAACAGGGCCCGAACACTGAAGCTTTCTTT.

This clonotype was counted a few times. CDR3 loop: CASSMWAGILTEAFF. The CDR3 bases are TGTGCCAGTAGTATGTGGGCCGGGATATTGACTGAAGCTTTCTTT. V is TRBV19 and J is TRBJ1-1; D unresolved. V was shortened by 3 bases and J by 5 bases, with 16 bases between the two germline ends. The CDR3 is 15 residues long. Germline CDR1 and CDR2: LNHDA and SQIVND (reference sequence).

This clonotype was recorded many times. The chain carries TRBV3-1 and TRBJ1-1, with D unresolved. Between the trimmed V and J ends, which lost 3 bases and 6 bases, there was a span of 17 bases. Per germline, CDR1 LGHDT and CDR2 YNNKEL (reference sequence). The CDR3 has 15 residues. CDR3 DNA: TGTGCCAGCAGCCAGGGTGTAGGTTTGAGCCCTGAAGCTTTCTTT. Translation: CASSQGVGLSPEAFF.

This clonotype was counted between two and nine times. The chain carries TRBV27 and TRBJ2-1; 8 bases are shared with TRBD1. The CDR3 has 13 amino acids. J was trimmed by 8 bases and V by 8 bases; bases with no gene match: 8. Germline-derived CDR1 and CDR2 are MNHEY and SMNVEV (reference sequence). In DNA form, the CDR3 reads TGTGCCAGCGCACTGGACAGGGAAGATGAGCAGTTCTTC. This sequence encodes CASALDREDEQFF.

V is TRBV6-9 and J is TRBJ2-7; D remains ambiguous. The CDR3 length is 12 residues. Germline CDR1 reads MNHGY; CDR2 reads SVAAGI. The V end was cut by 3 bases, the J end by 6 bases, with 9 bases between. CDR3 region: CASSYSQREQYF. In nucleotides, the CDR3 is TGTGCCAGCAGTTACTCCCAGCGCGAGCAGTACTTC.

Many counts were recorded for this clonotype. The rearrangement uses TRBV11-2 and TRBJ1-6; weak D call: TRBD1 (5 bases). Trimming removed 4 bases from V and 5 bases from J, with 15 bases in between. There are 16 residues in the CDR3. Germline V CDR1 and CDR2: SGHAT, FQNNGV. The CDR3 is CASSSPPDRHNSPLHF. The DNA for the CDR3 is TGTGCCAGCAGCTCACCCCCTGACAGACATAATTCACCCCTCCACTTT.

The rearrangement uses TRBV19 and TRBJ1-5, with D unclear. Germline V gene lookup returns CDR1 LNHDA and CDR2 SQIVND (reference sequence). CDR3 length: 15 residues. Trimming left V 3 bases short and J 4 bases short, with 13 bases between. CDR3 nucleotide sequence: TGTGCCAGTAGTATTCGTACAGCCGCGAATCAGCCCCAGCATTTT. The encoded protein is CASSIRTAANQPQHF. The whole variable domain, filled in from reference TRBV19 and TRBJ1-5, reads DGGITQSPKYLFRKEGQNVTLSCEQNLNHDAMYWYRQDPGQGLRLIYYSQIVNDFQKGDIAEGYSVSREKKESFPLTVTSAQKNPTAFYLCASSIRTAANQPQHFGDGTRLSIL.

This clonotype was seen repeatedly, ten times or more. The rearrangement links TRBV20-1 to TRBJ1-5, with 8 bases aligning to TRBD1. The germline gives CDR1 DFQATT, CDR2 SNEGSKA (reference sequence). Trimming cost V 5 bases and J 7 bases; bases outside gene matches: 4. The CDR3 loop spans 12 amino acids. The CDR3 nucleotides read TGCAGTGCTGCCACAGGGGGACAGCCCCAGCATTTT. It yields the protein CSAATGGQPQHF.

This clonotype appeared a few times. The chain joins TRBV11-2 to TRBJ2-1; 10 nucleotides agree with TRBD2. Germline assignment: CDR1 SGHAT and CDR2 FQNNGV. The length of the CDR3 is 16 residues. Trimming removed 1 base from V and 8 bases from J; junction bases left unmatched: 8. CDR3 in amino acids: CASSLGSGRVIDEQFF. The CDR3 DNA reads TGTGCCAGCAGCTTAGGAAGCGGGAGGGTTATCGATGAGCAGTTCTTC.

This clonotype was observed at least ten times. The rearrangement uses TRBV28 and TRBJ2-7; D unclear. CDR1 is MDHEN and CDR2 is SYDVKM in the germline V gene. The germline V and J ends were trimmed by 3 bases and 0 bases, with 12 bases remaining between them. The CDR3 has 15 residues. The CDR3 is CASSLSRFSSYEQYF. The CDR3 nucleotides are TGTGCCAGCAGTTTGAGTCGATTCTCCTCCTACGAGCAGTACTTC.

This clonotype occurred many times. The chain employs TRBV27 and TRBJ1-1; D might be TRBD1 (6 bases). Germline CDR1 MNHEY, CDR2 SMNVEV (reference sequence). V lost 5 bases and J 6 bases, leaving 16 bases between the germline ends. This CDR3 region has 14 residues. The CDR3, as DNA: TGTGCCAGCAGTATACGTCAGGGGTGGGCTGAAGCTTTCTTT. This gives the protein CASSIRQGWAEAFF.

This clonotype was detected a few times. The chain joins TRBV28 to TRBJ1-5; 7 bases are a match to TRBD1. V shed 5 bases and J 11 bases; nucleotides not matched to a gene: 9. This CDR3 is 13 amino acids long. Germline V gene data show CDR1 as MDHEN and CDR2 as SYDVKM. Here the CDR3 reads CASSKQGTESQHF. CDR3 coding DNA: TGTGCCAGCAGTAAACAGGGGACTGAGTCCCAGCATTTT.

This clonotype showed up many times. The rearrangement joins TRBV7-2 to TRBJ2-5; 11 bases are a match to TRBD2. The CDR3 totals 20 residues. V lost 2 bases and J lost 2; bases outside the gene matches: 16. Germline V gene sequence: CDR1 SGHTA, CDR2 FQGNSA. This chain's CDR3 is CASSLRPPAGLAGIQETQYF. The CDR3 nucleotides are TGTGCCAGCAGCTTAAGACCGCCCGCTGGACTAGCGGGTATACAAGAGACCCAGTACTTC. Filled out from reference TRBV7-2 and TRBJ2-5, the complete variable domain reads GAGVSQSPSNKVTEKGKDVELRCDPISGHTALYWYRQSLGQGLEFLIYFQGNSAPDKSGLPSDRFSAERTGGSVSTLTIQRTQQEDSAVYLCASSLRPPAGLAGIQETQYFGPGTRLLVL.

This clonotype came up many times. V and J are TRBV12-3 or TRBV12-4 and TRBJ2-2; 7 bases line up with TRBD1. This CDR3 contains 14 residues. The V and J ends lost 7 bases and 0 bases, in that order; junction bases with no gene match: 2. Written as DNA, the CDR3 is TGTGCCAGCATTGGGACAGCGAACACCGGGGAGCTGTTTTTT. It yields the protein CASIGTANTGELFF.

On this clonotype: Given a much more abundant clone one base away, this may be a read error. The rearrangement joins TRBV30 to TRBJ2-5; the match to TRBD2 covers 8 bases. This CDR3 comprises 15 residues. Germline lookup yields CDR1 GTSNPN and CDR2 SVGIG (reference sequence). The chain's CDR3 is CARSVRAGAQETQYF. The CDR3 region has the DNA TGTGCCCGGAGTGTTCGAGCGGGAGCGCAAGAGACCCAGTACTTC.

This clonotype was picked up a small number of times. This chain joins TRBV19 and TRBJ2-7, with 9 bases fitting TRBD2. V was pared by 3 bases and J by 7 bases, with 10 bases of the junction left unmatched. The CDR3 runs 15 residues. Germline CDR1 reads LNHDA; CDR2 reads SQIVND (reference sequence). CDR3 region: CASSIGPSGMREQYF. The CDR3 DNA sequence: TGTGCCAGTAGTATCGGCCCTAGCGGGATGAGAGAGCAGTACTTC. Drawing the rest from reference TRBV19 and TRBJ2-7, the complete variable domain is DGGITQSPKYLFRKEGQNVTLSCEQNLNHDAMYWYRQDPGQGLRLIYYSQIVNDFQKGDIAEGYSVSREKKESFPLTVTSAQKNPTAFYLCASSIGPSGMREQYFGPGTRLTVT.

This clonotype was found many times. The CDR3 spells CASSSGQVNQPQHF. The CDR3 DNA reads TGTGCCAGCAGCTCAGGACAGGTCAATCAGCCCCAGCATTTT. This chain links TRBV7-2 with TRBJ1-5; 7 bases map to TRBD1. CDR1 and CDR2 from the germline V gene are SGHTA and FQGNSA. V lost 4 bases to trimming and J lost 3 bases; unmatched junction nucleotides: 3. The CDR3 length is 14 residues.

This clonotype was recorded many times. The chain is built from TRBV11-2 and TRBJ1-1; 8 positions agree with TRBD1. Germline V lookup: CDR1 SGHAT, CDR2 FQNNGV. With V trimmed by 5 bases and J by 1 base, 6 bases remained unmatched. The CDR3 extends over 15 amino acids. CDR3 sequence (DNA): TGTGCCAGCAGCCCCCGGACAGGGTGGAACACTGAAGCTTTCTTT. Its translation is CASSPRTGWNTEAFF.

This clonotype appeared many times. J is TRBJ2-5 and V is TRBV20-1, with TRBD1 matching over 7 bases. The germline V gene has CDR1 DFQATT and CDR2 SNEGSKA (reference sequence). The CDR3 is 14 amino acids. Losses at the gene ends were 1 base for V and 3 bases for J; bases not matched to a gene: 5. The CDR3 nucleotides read TGCAGTGCTAGAGGTCCGGACAGGAAAGAGACCCAGTACTTC. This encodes CSARGPDRKETQYF.